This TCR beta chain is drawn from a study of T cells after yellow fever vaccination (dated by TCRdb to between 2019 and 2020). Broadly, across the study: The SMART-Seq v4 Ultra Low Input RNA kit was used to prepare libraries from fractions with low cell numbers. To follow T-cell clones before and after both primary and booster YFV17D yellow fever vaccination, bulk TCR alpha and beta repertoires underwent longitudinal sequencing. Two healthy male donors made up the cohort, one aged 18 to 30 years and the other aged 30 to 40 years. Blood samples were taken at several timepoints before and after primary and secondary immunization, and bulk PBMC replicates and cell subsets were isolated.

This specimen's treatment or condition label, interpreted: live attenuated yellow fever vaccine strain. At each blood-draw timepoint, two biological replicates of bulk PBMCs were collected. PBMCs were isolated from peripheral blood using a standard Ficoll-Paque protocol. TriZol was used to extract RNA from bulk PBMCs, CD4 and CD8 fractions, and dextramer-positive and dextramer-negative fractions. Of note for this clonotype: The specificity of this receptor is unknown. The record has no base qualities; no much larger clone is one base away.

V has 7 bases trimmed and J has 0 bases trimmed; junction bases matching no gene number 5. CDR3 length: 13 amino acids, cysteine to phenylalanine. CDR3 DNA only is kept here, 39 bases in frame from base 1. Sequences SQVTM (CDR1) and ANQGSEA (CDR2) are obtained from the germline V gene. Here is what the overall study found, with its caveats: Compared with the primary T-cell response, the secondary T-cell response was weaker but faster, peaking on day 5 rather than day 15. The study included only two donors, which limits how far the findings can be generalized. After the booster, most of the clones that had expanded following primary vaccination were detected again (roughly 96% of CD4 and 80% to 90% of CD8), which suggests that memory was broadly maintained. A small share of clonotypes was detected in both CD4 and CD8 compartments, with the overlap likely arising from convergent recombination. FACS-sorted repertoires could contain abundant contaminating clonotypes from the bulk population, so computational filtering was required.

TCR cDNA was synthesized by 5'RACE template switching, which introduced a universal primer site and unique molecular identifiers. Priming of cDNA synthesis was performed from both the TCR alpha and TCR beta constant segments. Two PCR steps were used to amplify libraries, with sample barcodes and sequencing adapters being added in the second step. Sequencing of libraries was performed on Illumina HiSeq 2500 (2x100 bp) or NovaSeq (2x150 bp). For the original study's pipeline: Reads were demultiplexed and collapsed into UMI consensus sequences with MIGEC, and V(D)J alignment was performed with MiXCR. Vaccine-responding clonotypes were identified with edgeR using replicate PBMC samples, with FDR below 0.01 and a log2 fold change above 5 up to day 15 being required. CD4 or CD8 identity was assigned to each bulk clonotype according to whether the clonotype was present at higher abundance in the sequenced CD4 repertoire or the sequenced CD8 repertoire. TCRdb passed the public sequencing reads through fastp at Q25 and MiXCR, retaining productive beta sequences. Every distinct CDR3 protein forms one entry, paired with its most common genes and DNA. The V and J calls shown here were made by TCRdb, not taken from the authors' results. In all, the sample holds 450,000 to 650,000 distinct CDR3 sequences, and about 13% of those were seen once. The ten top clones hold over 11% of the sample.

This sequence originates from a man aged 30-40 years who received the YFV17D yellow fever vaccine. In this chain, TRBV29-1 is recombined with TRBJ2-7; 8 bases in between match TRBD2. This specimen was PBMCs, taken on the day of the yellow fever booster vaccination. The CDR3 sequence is CSGTSGSSYEQYF. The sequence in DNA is TGCAGCGGCACTAGCGGCAGCTCCTACGAGCAGTACTTC.